The 9 T cell receptor beta chains below come from one sample, sequenced in a study of CD4 T cells in relation to SARS-CoV-2 and coronaviruses. These receptors have no identified antigens. The assay was immunoSEQ multiplex PCR, and TCRdb's table has in-frame clones only and misses some. The table shows about 22,000 clones, with less than 85% occurring only once. Before the COVID-19 pandemic, during about 2011-2019, CD4+ T cells were taken from unexposed donors. The cells were cultured for approximately ten days before CD4+ T cells were isolated. Material: CD4+ T cells from PBMCs, cultured in vitro. These TCRs come from a human donor in good health.

The chain uses TRBV5-1 and TRBJ2-5; 7 bases align to TRBD1. This CDR3 spans 17 amino acids. Germline CDR1 is SGHRS and CDR2 is YFSETQ. Trimming removed 3 bases from V and 1 base from J; junction bases left unmatched: 12. The CDR3 here is CASSSGQASPRQETQYF. The CDR3 nucleotides read TGCGCCAGCAGCTCCGGACAGGCATCACCCCGCCAAGAGACCCAGTACTTC.

The count of this clone is one. The chain uses TRBV5-5 and TRBJ1-6; D gene unclear. With 4 bases removed from V and 0 bases from J, the gap between germline ends came to 11 bases. CDR3 length: 16 amino acids. CDR1 and CDR2 (germline): SGHKS, YYEKEE (reference sequence). The chain's CDR3 is CASSPQFVSYNSPLHF. The CDR3 coding sequence is TGTGCCAGCAGCCCCCAATTCGTCTCCTATAATTCACCCCTCCACTTT.

The chain couples TRBV5-1 to TRBJ1-4; unclear D gene. The CDR3 sequence is 14 residues long. Germline CDR1 and CDR2: SGHRS and YFSETQ. V lost 4 bases, J lost 5 bases, and 12 bases lay in between. The CDR3 sequence is CASSGRTENEKLFF. CDR3 in DNA: TGCGCCAGCAGCGGGAGGACTGAAAATGAAAAACTGTTTTTT.

The chain recombines TRBV18 with TRBJ1-1, with unresolved D. This CDR3 comprises 15 residues. V was cut by 3 bases and J by 0 bases, with 11 bases left in between. The V gene's germline CDR1 is KGHSH and CDR2 LQKENI. The CDR3 DNA reads as TGTGCCAGCTCACCGCCAGGATACATGAACACTGAAGCTTTCTTT. Amino acids: CASSPPGYMNTEAFF.

CDR3 residues: CASSLPFPGGEGYTF. The DNA for the CDR3 is TGTGCCAGCAGTCTTCCCTTCCCAGGGGGCGAGGGCTACACCTTC. This chain joins TRBV28 and TRBJ1-2; 8 bases fit TRBD1. The CDR3 has 15 residues. V shed 5 bases, J shed 8 bases, and the junction held 13 bases outside the gene matches. The germline CDR1 and CDR2 sequences are MDHEN and SYDVKM.

The V gene is TRBV7-6, the J gene TRBJ2-1, with D perhaps assigned TRBD1 or TRBD2 (5 bases each). Germline V lookup: CDR1 SGHVS, CDR2 FNYEAQ. Deletions cut 5 bases from V and 7 bases from J, with 18 bases between. The CDR3 contains 15 residues. CDR3: CASSPWQGELNEQFF. CDR3 sequence (DNA): TGTGCCAGCAGCCCATGGCAGGGAGAGTTGAATGAGCAGTTCTTC.

The chain recombines TRBV6-5 with TRBJ1-1; D might be TRBD1 (5 bases). V was pared by 4 bases and J by 6 bases, with 18 bases between. Per the germline V gene, CDR1 is MNHEY and CDR2 is SVGAGI. The CDR3 runs to 15 residues. The CDR3 nucleotides are TGTGCCAGCAGTTGGGCGGGACGGGGTGGTGCTGAAGCTTTCTTT. Its translation is CASSWAGRGGAEAFF.

This clone has a single count. The chain is built from TRBV19 and TRBJ2-7, with TRBD1 matching over 8 bases. Germline trimming cut 7 bases from V and 3 bases from J; bases unmatched to any gene: 11. Germline V lookup: CDR1 LNHDA, CDR2 SQIVND (reference sequence). The CDR3 consists of 15 residues. As DNA, the CDR3 is TGTGCCAGTACCTCAACCCAGGGGGCAGGCTACGAGCAGTACTTC. Amino acid sequence: CASTSTQGAGYEQYF.

The chain is built from TRBV12-5 and TRBJ2-3; D unresolved. CDR1 LGHNT and CDR2 FRNRAP come from the germline V gene. The V and J ends lost 3 bases and 4 bases respectively, with 8 bases between them. The CDR3 spans 13 residues. The CDR3 reads CASGLFQSDTQYF. In nucleotides, the CDR3 is TGTGCTAGTGGTTTATTTCAGTCAGATACGCAGTATTTT.